The 17 T cell receptor beta chains in this list originate from one sample, sequenced in a study of OX40 agonist ivuxolimab in advanced cancers. TCRdb's copy holds only in-frame clones and misses some; the assay was immunoSEQ multiplex PCR. The sample has tens of thousands of clones, about 85% seen once. The sample consisted of CD4+ or CD8+ T cells sorted from blood, taken in a trial of the OX40 agonist ivuxolimab. The source is an adult with an advanced solid tumor such as melanoma, head and neck, liver or kidney cancer.

In regard to this clone: Other DNA variants within this sample encode the same CDR3. The chain carries TRBV7-2 and TRBJ1-3; tentative D call: TRBD1 (6 bases). The CDR3 runs 15 residues. Germline V gene data show CDR1 as SGHTA and CDR2 as FQGNSA. Trimming left V 3 bases short and J 2 bases short, with 11 bases between. The CDR3 DNA follows: TGTGCCAGCAGCTTGGATAGGGGGACTGGAAACACCATATATTTT. As protein: CASSLDRGTGNTIYF.

V usage is TRBV4-1 and J usage is TRBJ1-2; D gene unclear. CDR1 is MGHRA and CDR2 is YSYEKL in the germline V gene. V was trimmed by 2 bases and J by 8 bases, leaving 9 bases between them. The CDR3 is 12 residues long. Here the CDR3 reads CASSQTEGGYTF. The DNA for the CDR3 is TGCGCCAGCAGCCAAACAGAGGGCGGCTACACCTTC.

The chain's CDR3 is CASSLTRERETQYF. The DNA for the CDR3 is TGTGCCAGCAGCTTAACGCGGGAGCGAGAGACCCAGTACTTC. This chain links TRBV7-2 with TRBJ2-5, with 7 bases lining up with TRBD2. This CDR3 spans 14 amino acids. V dropped 2 bases and J dropped 4; count of bases not matched to a gene: 4. Germline V gives CDR1 SGHTA, CDR2 FQGNSA.

The chain couples TRBV6-1 to TRBJ1-1, with TRBD1 as a possible D gene (5 bases). This CDR3 comprises 15 residues. With 2 bases removed from V and 3 bases from J, the gap between germline ends came to 13 bases. Per germline, CDR1 MNHNS and CDR2 SASEGT. CDR3 coding DNA: TGTGCCAGCAGTGAATACTCCGGGGGTCACACTGAAGCTTTCTTT. Its protein is CASSEYSGGHTEAFF.

This sequence joins TRBV7-9 and TRBJ1-2, with 7 bases matching TRBD1. The V gene's germline CDR1 is SEHNR and CDR2 FQNEAQ (reference sequence). There are 14 residues in the CDR3. Losses at the gene ends were 2 bases for V and 2 bases for J; bases not matched to a gene: 2. The CDR3 coding sequence is TGTGCCAGCAGCTTAACAGGGGCCAACTATGGCTACACCTTC. This gives the protein CASSLTGANYGYTF.

The rearrangement joins TRBV30 to TRBJ2-6; D gene uncertain. CDR3 length equals 11 residues. Trimming pared 5 bases from V and 7 bases from J, leaving 6 bases between. Germline CDR1 and CDR2: GTSNPN and SVGIG (reference sequence). The CDR3 DNA sequence: TGTGCCTGGGCGACTGCCAACGTCCTGACTTTC. As protein: CAWATANVLTF.

The chain recombines TRBV27 with TRBJ2-7, with 7 positions matching TRBD1. V shed 4 bases, J shed 10 bases, and the junction held 13 bases outside the gene matches. Germline assignment: CDR1 MNHEY and CDR2 SMNVEV (reference sequence). The CDR3 is 14 residues long. The CDR3 region is CASSYRQGISGQYF. The CDR3 DNA reads TGTGCCAGCAGTTACCGACAGGGAATTTCGGGCCAGTACTTC.

The rearrangement uses TRBV5-1 and TRBJ2-7; D may be TRBD2 (5 bases). This CDR3 region has 13 residues. V was clipped by 0 bases and J by 3 bases, with 7 bases between them. Germline V lookup: CDR1 SGHRS, CDR2 YFSETQ. CDR3: CASSLERIYEQYF. For the CDR3, the DNA is TGCGCCAGCAGCTTGGAGCGGATCTACGAGCAGTACTTC.

The V and J genes are TRBV7-3 and TRBJ1-2; 7 bases line up with TRBD1. The junction had 11 bases not matched to a gene; V was cut back by 7 bases and J by 6 bases. In germline, CDR1 is SGHTA, CDR2 FQGTGA. This CDR3 region has 14 residues. CDR3 loop: CASIQTGRVDGYTF. The CDR3 DNA reads TGTGCCAGCATCCAGACAGGGAGAGTGGATGGCTACACCTTC.

The V gene is TRBV11-2, the J gene TRBJ2-2; possible D gene TRBD1, 5 bases. The V and J ends lost 1 base and 4 bases respectively, with 7 bases between them. The germline CDR1 and CDR2 sequences are SGHAT and FQNNGV. This CDR3 has 14 residues. CDR3 loop: CASSLGQLTGELFF. The CDR3 DNA follows: TGTGCCAGCAGCTTAGGACAGCTCACCGGGGAGCTGTTTTTT.

In DNA, the CDR3 is TGTGCCAGCAGTCCCTACGAAGAGAACAATGAGCAGTTCTTC. Translation gives CASSPYEENNEQFF. The chain has TRBV27 and TRBJ2-1; D is uncertain. Germline CDR1 is MNHEY and CDR2 is SMNVEV (reference sequence). The CDR3 extends over 14 amino acids. V dropped 5 bases and J dropped 5 bases, with 13 bases sitting between them.

The chain uses TRBV29-1 and TRBJ2-7, with D perhaps TRBD2 (5 bases). V lost 3 bases, J lost 3 bases, and 6 bases lay in between. The CDR3 totals 11 residues. CDR1 and CDR2 (germline): SQVTM, ANQGSEA. CDR3: CSVEGSYEQYF. For the CDR3, the DNA is TGCAGCGTTGAGGGGAGCTACGAGCAGTACTTC.

The V call is TRBV19, the J call TRBJ2-3, with TRBD1 matching 12 bases. This CDR3 spans 18 amino acids. CDR1 and CDR2 (germline): LNHDA, SQIVND (reference sequence). V lost 1 base and J lost 4; bases outside the gene matches: 9. CDR3: CASSIAPGQGAFADTQYF. In DNA form, the CDR3 reads TGTGCCAGTAGTATAGCCCCGGGACAGGGGGCTTTCGCAGATACGCAGTATTTT.

This chain connects TRBV19 to TRBJ1-3; D is uncertain. The CDR3 totals 14 residues. V lost 4 bases, J lost 0 bases, and 7 bases lay in between. Germline CDR1 LNHDA, CDR2 SQIVND (reference sequence). The CDR3 DNA reads TGTGCCAGTAGTAGTGGCACCTCTGGAAACACCATATATTTT. Translated, it gives CASSSGTSGNTIYF.

V usage is TRBV5-1 and J usage is TRBJ1-1; D may be TRBD1 (5 bases). The CDR3 length is 15 residues. Trimming cost V 0 bases and J 4 bases, with 13 bases left between them. CDR1 and CDR2 from the germline V gene are SGHRS and YFSETQ. The CDR3 loop reads CASSLGGDLGTEAFF. The CDR3, as DNA: TGCGCCAGCAGCTTGGGAGGGGACTTGGGCACTGAAGCTTTCTTT.

The chain recombines TRBV6-7 with TRBJ2-3; D is unresolved. TRBV6-7 is an open reading frame, and its role is uncertain. V dropped 0 bases and J dropped 6 bases, with 4 bases sitting between them. This CDR3 is built from 12 residues. The CDR3 loop reads CASSYSRDTQYF. The DNA of the CDR3 is TGTGCCAGCAGTTACTCAAGGGATACGCAGTATTTT.

The gene calls are TRBV28 and TRBJ2-7, with D perhaps matching TRBD2 (7 bases). This CDR3 is built from 16 residues. V was clipped by 5 bases and J by 3 bases, with 20 bases between them. CDR1 is MDHEN, CDR2 SYDVKM, per germline. The DNA for the CDR3 is TGTGCCAGCAGTCAGCTGGTTGGGGGCGGGAGCTACGAGCAGTACTTC. Protein: CASSQLVGGGSYEQYF.